The next 32 T cell receptor beta chains were all read from a single sample in a study of shared clonotypes between healthy human individuals. Only in-frame clones appear in the TCRdb table, and some are missing; sequencing was by immunoSEQ multiplex PCR. Of about 480,000 clones detected, 75% to 80% appear once; the ten largest clones hold around 12%. The sequencing sample was made of PBMCs. These receptors all stem from a woman aged 40 to 50 in good health. Some clones in this sample may be carry-over from other donors' samples.

The chain couples TRBV18 to TRBJ2-7; the D gene could be TRBD1 or TRBD2 (5 bases each). V was shortened by 3 bases and J by 5 bases, with 14 bases between the two germline ends. The CDR3 extends over 14 amino acids. Germline CDR1 reads KGHSH; CDR2 reads LQKENI. This chain's CDR3 is CASSPNDGTDEQYF. CDR3 coding DNA: TGTGCCAGCTCACCCAACGACGGGACGGACGAGCAGTACTTC.

The chain uses TRBV5-1 and TRBJ2-2; the D is unclear. Germline CDR1 reads SGHRS; CDR2 reads YFSETQ. The CDR3 length is 14 residues. V gave up 0 bases and J gave up 4 bases, with 7 bases separating them. The CDR3 region has the DNA TGCGCCAGCAGCTTGGTTTTTGCCACCGGGGAGCTGTTTTTT. The encoded protein is CASSLVFATGELFF. Using reference TRBV5-1 and TRBJ2-2 for the parts outside the CDR3, the full variable domain is KAGVTQTPRYLIKTRGQQVTLSCSPISGHRSVSWYQQTPGQGLQFLFEYFSETQRNKGNFPGRFSGRQFSNSRSEMNVSTLELGDSALYLCASSLVFATGELFFGEGSRLTVL.

The chain uses TRBV7-2 and TRBJ2-7; 7 bases fit TRBD2. The junction had 4 bases not matched to a gene; V was cut back by 0 bases and J by 2 bases. From germline, CDR1 is SGHTA and CDR2 FQGNSA. The CDR3 spans 15 residues. As DNA, the CDR3 is TGTGCCAGCAGCTTAGCCGGGGGGTTACCCTACGAGCAGTACTTC. Translation gives CASSLAGGLPYEQYF.

The chain has TRBV5-4 and TRBJ2-3, with a weak D call TRBD1 (5 bases). The CDR3 is 13 amino acids. Germline V CDR1 and CDR2: SGHNT, YYREEE (reference sequence). The V end was cut by 4 bases, the J end by 3 bases, with 9 bases between. CDR3 in amino acids: CASSTRVTDTQYF. In DNA form, the CDR3 reads TGTGCCAGCAGCACCAGGGTGACAGATACGCAGTATTTT. Using reference TRBV5-4 and TRBJ2-3 for the parts outside the CDR3, the full variable domain is ETGVTQSPTHLIKTRGQQVTLRCSSQSGHNTVSWYQQALGQGPQFIFQYYREEENGRGNFPPRFSGLQFPNYSSELNVNALELDDSALYLCASSTRVTDTQYFGPGTRLTVL.

The V call is TRBV7-3, the J call TRBJ1-2, with TRBD1 identical over 9 bases. Germline values: CDR1 SGHTA, CDR2 FQGTGA. The CDR3 extends over 13 amino acids. J lost 4 bases, V lost 5 bases, and 2 bases had no gene match. The CDR3: CASSAGQGYGYTF. CDR3 DNA sequence: TGTGCCAGCAGCGCGGGACAGGGCTATGGCTACACCTTC.

This clone is a singleton in its sample. The chain employs TRBV7-8 and TRBJ1-2; D remains ambiguous. With 1 base removed from V and 0 bases from J, the gap between germline ends came to 6 bases. Germline CDR1 is SGHVS and CDR2 is FQNEAQ. This CDR3 comprises 14 residues. This CDR3 is CASSLDTANYGYTF. The CDR3, as DNA: TGTGCCAGCAGCTTAGACACGGCTAACTATGGCTACACCTTC.

The chain is built from TRBV7-8 and TRBJ1-3, with 7 bases lining up with TRBD1. This CDR3 region has 15 residues. The ends lost 7 bases at V and 2 bases at J; junction bases unmatched: 8. CDR1 is SGHVS and CDR2 is FQNEAQ in the germline V gene. For the CDR3, the DNA is TGTGCCAGCAACCTTGGGACAGCCACTGGAAACACCATATATTTT. The encoded protein is CASNLGTATGNTIYF.

This chain uses TRBV6-5 with TRBJ1-2; 9 bases map to TRBD1. The J segment lost 7 bases and the V segment lost 0 bases, leaving 6 bases of the junction unmatched. Germline values: CDR1 MNHEY, CDR2 SVGAGI. The CDR3 covers 15 residues. The CDR3 loop reads CASSYSSDRGFGYTF. The CDR3 DNA reads as TGTGCCAGCAGTTACTCGTCCGACAGGGGGTTTGGCTACACCTTC.

The CDR3: CASSPGQGDTDTQYF. The DNA for the CDR3 is TGCGCCAGCAGCCCCGGGCAGGGGGACACAGATACGCAGTATTTT. The J gene is TRBJ2-3, the V gene TRBV5-1; TRBD1 agrees at 7 bases. J was trimmed by 2 bases and V by 4 bases; bases with no gene match: 7. CDR1 is SGHRS, CDR2 YFSETQ, per germline. The CDR3 runs to 15 residues.

V and J are TRBV9 and TRBJ2-5; weak D call: TRBD1 (6 bases). This CDR3 is built from 14 residues. Germline CDR1 reads SGDLS; CDR2 reads YYNGEE. Trimming stripped 4 bases from V and 5 bases from J, with 15 bases between. The CDR3 here is CASSPARGSETQYF. The CDR3 DNA sequence: TGTGCCAGCAGCCCCGCGAGGGGGTCCGAGACCCAGTACTTC. Looking up the rest from reference TRBV9 and TRBJ2-5 gives the full variable domain: DSGVTQTPKHLITATGQRVTLRCSPRSGDLSVYWYQQSLDQGLQFLIQYYNGEERAKGNILERFSAQQFPDLHSELNLSSLELGDSALYFCASSPARGSETQYFGPGTRLLVL.

V is TRBV27 and J is TRBJ1-1; D remains unclear. CDR3 size: 13 residues. Germline CDR1 reads MNHEY; CDR2 reads SMNVEV (reference sequence). V lost 5 bases and J 7 bases, leaving 14 bases between the germline ends. CDR3 protein: CASSRRQRLEAFF. In DNA, the CDR3 is TGTGCCAGCAGTCGGCGCCAGCGTCTTGAAGCTTTCTTT.

The sample holds one count of this clone. The chain uses TRBV28 and TRBJ2-7; 8 bases line up with TRBD1. Germline V CDR1 and CDR2: MDHEN, SYDVKM. The CDR3 loop spans 18 amino acids. V lost 6 bases, J lost 5 bases, and 21 bases stayed unmatched. The DNA of the CDR3 is TGTGCCAGCAGGCCCGTAACTCAGGACAGGGATAGTCCCCACGAGCAGTACTTC. This translates into CASRPVTQDRDSPHEQYF.

The genes are TRBV5-4 and TRBJ1-3; D is perhaps TRBD1 (6 bases). This CDR3 comprises 16 residues. Germline loops: CDR1 SGHNT, CDR2 YYREEE (reference sequence). V lost 0 bases and J lost 2, with 12 bases in between. CDR3 in DNA: TGTGCCAGCAGCTTGGTAGGGGGTGGCACTGGAAACACCATATATTTT. Its translation is CASSLVGGGTGNTIYF.

The chain uses TRBV2 and TRBJ2-5, with 15 bases that match TRBD2. V lost 6 bases, J lost 4 bases, and 3 bases stayed unmatched. Per germline, CDR1 SNHLY and CDR2 FYNNEI. The CDR3 has 15 residues. Written as DNA, the CDR3 is TGTGCCAGCAGGACGGGACTAGCGGGAGGAGAGACCCAGTACTTC. Its protein product is CASRTGLAGGETQYF.

As DNA, the CDR3 is TGCAGCGTAGTGATAGCCTCCTACGAGCAGTACTTC. Its translation is CSVVIASYEQYF. The chain couples TRBV29-1 to TRBJ2-7; D uncertain. Germline loops: CDR1 SQVTM, CDR2 ANQGSEA. V lost 6 bases, J lost 0 bases, and 9 bases lay in between. CDR3 length equals 12 residues.

The chain couples TRBV7-8 to TRBJ1-1; D unresolved. The CDR3 sequence is 14 residues long. V was pared by 2 bases and J by 5 bases, with 12 bases between. Germline CDR1 is SGHVS and CDR2 is FQNEAQ. As DNA, the CDR3 is TGTGCCAGCAGCTTACAACCGGCGGAGACTGAAGCTTTCTTT. It yields the protein CASSLQPAETEAFF.

The genes are TRBV4-3 and TRBJ2-3, with TRBD2 matching over 8 bases. Germline V gene sequence: CDR1 LGHNA, CDR2 YSLEER. The CDR3 loop spans 19 amino acids. V was pared by 0 bases and J by 3 bases, with 14 bases of the junction left unmatched. CDR3 sequence: CASSQEITASGSITDTQYF. The CDR3 DNA reads TGCGCCAGCAGCCAAGAAATCACGGCTAGCGGGTCGATTACAGATACGCAGTATTTT.

This clone has more than one count but fewer than ten. At the DNA level, this CDR3 is encoded by other sequences in the same sample as well. The genes are TRBV6-1 and TRBJ1-5, with D unclear. Per the germline V gene, CDR1 is MNHNS and CDR2 is SASEGT. V was cut by 4 bases and J by 7 bases, with 8 bases left in between. This CDR3 is 12 amino acids long. The CDR3 sequence: CASSVLGQPQHF. For the CDR3, the DNA is TGTGCCAGCAGTGTTTTGGGGCAGCCCCAGCATTTT.

V is TRBV2 and J is TRBJ2-7, with 7 bases identical to TRBD2. Germline CDR1 reads SNHLY; CDR2 reads FYNNEI. CDR3 size: 13 residues. The V segment lost 7 bases and the J segment 2 bases; nucleotides outside the gene matches: 5. CDR3: CASTPGRTYEQYF. CDR3 sequence (DNA): TGTGCCAGCACCCCCGGGAGGACCTACGAGCAGTACTTC.

The chain recombines TRBV11-1 with TRBJ2-4; 13 bases are shared with TRBD2. This CDR3 contains 16 residues. Germline CDR1 reads SGHAT; CDR2 reads FQDESV (reference sequence). V trimming: 4 bases; J trimming: 1 base; junction bases outside the gene matches: 1. The CDR3 sequence is CASSWGLAGAKNIQYF. CDR3 in DNA: TGTGCCAGCAGCTGGGGACTAGCGGGGGCCAAAAACATTCAGTACTTC.

This clone was seen just once. V and J are TRBV5-4 and TRBJ2-7; 8 bases match TRBD1. Germline CDR1 reads SGHNT; CDR2 reads YYREEE (reference sequence). The ends lost 5 bases at V and 6 bases at J; junction bases unmatched: 7. CDR3 size: 13 residues. The CDR3 DNA is TGTGCCAGCAGTCCGGGACAGGATCCCGAGCAGTACTTC. It is translated as CASSPGQDPEQYF.

The chain employs TRBV5-1 and TRBJ2-2; TRBD2 matches 9 bases. The CDR3 runs to 19 residues. V trimming: 0 bases; J trimming: 2 bases; junction bases outside the gene matches: 11. Per germline, CDR1 SGHRS and CDR2 YFSETQ. CDR3: CASSLVPLAGYVNTGELFF. CDR3 nucleotides: TGCGCCAGCAGCTTGGTCCCGCTAGCGGGATATGTCAACACCGGGGAGCTGTTTTTT. Full variable domain (missing parts from reference TRBV5-1 and TRBJ2-2): KAGVTQTPRYLIKTRGQQVTLSCSPISGHRSVSWYQQTPGQGLQFLFEYFSETQRNKGNFPGRFSGRQFSNSRSEMNVSTLELGDSALYLCASSLVPLAGYVNTGELFFGEGSRLTVL.

The chain employs TRBV18 and TRBJ1-1; D ambiguous. The germline V gene encodes CDR1 KGHSH and CDR2 LQKENI. CDR3 size: 12 residues. Trimming took off 3 bases at V and 11 bases at J, with 13 bases between the two ends. The CDR3 spells CASSPSPGEAFF. The CDR3 DNA sequence: TGTGCCAGCTCACCTAGCCCCGGGGAGGCTTTCTTT. The full variable domain, its missing parts supplied by reference TRBV18 and TRBJ1-1, is NAGVMQNPRHLVRRRGQEARLRCSPMKGHSHVYWYRQLPEEGLKFMVYLQKENIIDESGMPKERFSAEFPKEGPSILRIQQVVRGDSAAYFCASSPSPGEAFFGQGTRLTVV.

This clone has a single count. The V gene is TRBV7-2, the J gene TRBJ2-5, with D unresolved. The V end lost 7 bases, the J end lost 3 bases, and 9 bases lay between the germline ends. Germline loops: CDR1 SGHTA, CDR2 FQGNSA. The CDR3 extends over 12 amino acids. CDR3 bases: TGTGCCAGCAACGTGGGGAAAGAGACCCAGTACTTC. Translation gives CASNVGKETQYF.

The V call is TRBV6-6, the J call TRBJ2-4; D is undetermined. The CDR3 spans 15 residues. Germline V gene sequence: CDR1 MNHNY, CDR2 SVGAGI (reference sequence). The germline V and J ends were trimmed by 7 bases and 0 bases, with 13 bases remaining between them. The CDR3 protein is CASTPAGEAKNIQYF. The CDR3 coding sequence is TGTGCCAGCACCCCGGCCGGAGAAGCCAAAAACATTCAGTACTTC.

The V gene is TRBV7-8, the J gene TRBJ1-1; D call uncertain. The V gene's germline CDR1 is SGHVS and CDR2 FQNEAQ. The CDR3 totals 18 residues. Between the trimmed V and J ends, which lost 2 bases and 0 bases, there was a span of 19 bases. This chain's CDR3 is CASSLTMRRRTVNTEAFF. Here the CDR3 DNA reads TGTGCCAGCAGCTTAACGATGAGACGGCGTACTGTGAACACTGAAGCTTTCTTT.

The chain couples TRBV28 to TRBJ1-1; D call uncertain. Trimming left V 7 bases short and J 3 bases short, with 6 bases between. This CDR3 is 11 amino acids long. Germline assignment: CDR1 MDHEN and CDR2 SYDVKM. The chain's CDR3 is CASTSYTEAFF. The DNA for the CDR3 is TGTGCCAGCACCTCTTACACTGAAGCTTTCTTT.

Details on this clone: This sample also contains other DNA sequences that code for the same CDR3. CDR3 in amino acids: CASSSDSYEQYF. The CDR3 DNA sequence: TGCGCCAGCAGCTCTGACAGCTACGAGCAGTACTTC. The rearrangement links TRBV5-1 to TRBJ2-7; D might be TRBD1 (5 bases). CDR3 length: 12 amino acids. Trimming left V 3 bases short and J 3 bases short, with 7 bases between. Germline V gives CDR1 SGHRS, CDR2 YFSETQ.

The V gene is TRBV7-6, the J gene TRBJ1-4; tentatively, D is TRBD1 (5 bases). Deletions cut 5 bases from V and 5 bases from J, with 18 bases between. Per germline, CDR1 SGHVS and CDR2 FNYEAQ. The CDR3 is made up of 16 amino acids. The CDR3 loop is CASSLYGEGPNEKLFF. CDR3 DNA sequence: TGTGCCAGCAGCCTCTATGGAGAGGGGCCCAATGAAAAACTGTTTTTT.

The chain is built from TRBV6-5 and TRBJ2-1, with D unresolved. Germline-derived CDR1 and CDR2 are MNHEY and SVGAGI. V gave up 4 bases and J gave up 7 bases, with 8 bases separating them. CDR3 length: 12 residues. CDR3 amino acids: CASSSTYNEQFF. CDR3 coding DNA: TGTGCCAGCAGTTCCACATATAATGAGCAGTTCTTC.

J is TRBJ1-2 and V is TRBV6-1; D might be TRBD1 (6 bases). The length of the CDR3 is 12 residues. V was trimmed by 4 bases and J by 7 bases, leaving 10 bases between them. Germline CDR1 is MNHNS and CDR2 is SASEGT. The CDR3: CASSVQGIGYTF. CDR3 bases: TGTGCCAGCAGTGTACAGGGAATTGGCTACACCTTC.

This rearrangement joins TRBV5-1 to TRBJ2-7; no reliable D call. This CDR3 spans 15 amino acids. Germline V gives CDR1 SGHRS, CDR2 YFSETQ. V was shortened by 4 bases and J by 0 bases, with 14 bases between the two germline ends. The CDR3, as DNA: TGCGCCAGCAGCCCCCGAGCCGAAAGCTCCTACGAGCAGTACTTC. Protein sequence: CASSPRAESSYEQYF.